This T cell receptor beta chain stems from a study of a mutant IDH1 vaccine in newly diagnosed glioma. Time point defined: week 35, safety follow-up. Each dose delivered 300 ug of mutant IDH1 20-mer peptide subcutaneously with imiquimod. Measured with immunoSEQ multiplex PCR; TCRdb has only the in-frame clones, and not every one. The sample shows about 60,000 clones, roughly 84% of them seen only once. The CDR3 covers 15 residues. Germline V gene data show CDR1 as SGDLS and CDR2 as YYNGEE. Trimming cost V 0 bases and J 0 bases, with 7 bases left between them. As concerns this clone: Its specificity is not known.

This receptor was taken from a man aged 25 to 40 with glioma. Source: PBMCs, taken from a glioma patient whose treatment included an IDH1 peptide vaccine. The chain combines TRBV9 with TRBJ2-1; no reliable D call. Here the CDR3 reads CASSVGKSSYNEQFF. The CDR3 nucleotides are TGTGCCAGCAGCGTAGGGAAGAGCTCCTACAATGAGCAGTTCTTC.